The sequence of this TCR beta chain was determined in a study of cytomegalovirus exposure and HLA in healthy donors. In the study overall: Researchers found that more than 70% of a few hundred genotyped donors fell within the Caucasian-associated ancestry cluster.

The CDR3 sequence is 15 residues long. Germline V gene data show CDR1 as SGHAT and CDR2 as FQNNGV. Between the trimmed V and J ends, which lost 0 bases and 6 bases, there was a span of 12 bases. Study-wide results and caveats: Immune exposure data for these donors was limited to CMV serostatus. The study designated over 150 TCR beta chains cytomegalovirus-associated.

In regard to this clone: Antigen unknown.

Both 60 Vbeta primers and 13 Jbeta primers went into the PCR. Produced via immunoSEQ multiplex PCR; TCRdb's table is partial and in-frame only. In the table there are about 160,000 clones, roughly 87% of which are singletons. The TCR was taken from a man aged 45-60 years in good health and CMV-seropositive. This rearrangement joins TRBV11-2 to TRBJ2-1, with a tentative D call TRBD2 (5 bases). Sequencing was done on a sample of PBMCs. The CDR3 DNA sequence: TGTGCCAGCAGCTTAGATCGGCTCAGCGGCAATGAGCAGTTCTTC. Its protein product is CASSLDRLSGNEQFF.